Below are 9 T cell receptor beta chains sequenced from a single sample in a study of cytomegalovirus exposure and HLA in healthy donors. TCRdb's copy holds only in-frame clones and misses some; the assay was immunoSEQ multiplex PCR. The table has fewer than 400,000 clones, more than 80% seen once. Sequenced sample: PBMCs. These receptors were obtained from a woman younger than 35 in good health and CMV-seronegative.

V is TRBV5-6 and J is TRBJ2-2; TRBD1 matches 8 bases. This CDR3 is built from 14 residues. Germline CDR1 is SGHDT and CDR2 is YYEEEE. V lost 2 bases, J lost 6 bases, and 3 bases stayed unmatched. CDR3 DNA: TGTGCCAGCAGCTTAGGACAGGGATCCGGGGAGCTGTTTTTT. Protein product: CASSLGQGSGELFF.

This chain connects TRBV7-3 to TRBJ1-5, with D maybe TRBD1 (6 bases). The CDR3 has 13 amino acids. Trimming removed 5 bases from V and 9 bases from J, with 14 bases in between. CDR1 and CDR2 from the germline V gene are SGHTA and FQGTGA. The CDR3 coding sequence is TGTGCCAGCAGCACAGGGTCCTCGGGGCCCCAGCATTTT. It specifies CASSTGSSGPQHF.

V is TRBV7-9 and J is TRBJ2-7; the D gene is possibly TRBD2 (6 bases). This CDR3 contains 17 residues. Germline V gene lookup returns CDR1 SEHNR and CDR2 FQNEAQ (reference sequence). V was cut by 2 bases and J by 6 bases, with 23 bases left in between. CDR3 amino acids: CASSLYSGGLGESEQYF. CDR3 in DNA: TGTGCCAGCAGCTTATATAGTGGGGGACTGGGCGAAAGCGAGCAGTACTTC.

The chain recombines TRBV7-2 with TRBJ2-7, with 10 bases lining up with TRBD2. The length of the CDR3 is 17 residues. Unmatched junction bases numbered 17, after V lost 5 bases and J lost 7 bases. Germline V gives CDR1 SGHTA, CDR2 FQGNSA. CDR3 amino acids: CASSPIRRAGGPREQYF. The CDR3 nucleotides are TGTGCCAGCAGCCCTATTAGAAGAGCGGGAGGGCCGAGGGAGCAGTACTTC.

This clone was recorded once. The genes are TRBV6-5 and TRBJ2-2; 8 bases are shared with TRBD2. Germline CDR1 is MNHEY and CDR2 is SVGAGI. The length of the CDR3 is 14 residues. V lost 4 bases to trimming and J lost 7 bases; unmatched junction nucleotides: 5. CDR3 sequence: CASSLSGSGGELFF. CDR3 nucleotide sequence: TGTGCCAGCAGTTTGAGCGGGAGCGGCGGGGAGCTGTTTTTT.

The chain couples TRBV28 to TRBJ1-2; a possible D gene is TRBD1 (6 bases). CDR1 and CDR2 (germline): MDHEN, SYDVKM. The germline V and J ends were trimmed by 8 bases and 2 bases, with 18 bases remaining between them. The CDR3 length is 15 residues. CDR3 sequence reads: CASGFTKTGNYGYTF. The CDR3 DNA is TGTGCCAGCGGCTTTACAAAGACAGGAAACTATGGCTACACCTTC.

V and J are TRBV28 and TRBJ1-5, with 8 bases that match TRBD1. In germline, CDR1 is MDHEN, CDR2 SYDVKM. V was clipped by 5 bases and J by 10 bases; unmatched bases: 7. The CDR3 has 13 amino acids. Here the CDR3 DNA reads TGTGCCAGCAGTCTCCGGGACAGGTTTCCCCAGCATTTT. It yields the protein CASSLRDRFPQHF.

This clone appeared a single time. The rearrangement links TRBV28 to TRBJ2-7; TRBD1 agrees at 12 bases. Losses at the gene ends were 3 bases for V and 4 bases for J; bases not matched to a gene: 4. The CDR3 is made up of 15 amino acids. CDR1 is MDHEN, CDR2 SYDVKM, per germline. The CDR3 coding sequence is TGTGCCAGCAGTTTCGGGACAGGGGGCAAGTACGAGCAGTACTTC. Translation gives CASSFGTGGKYEQYF. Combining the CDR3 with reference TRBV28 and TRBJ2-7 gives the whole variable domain DVKVTQSSRYLVKRTGEKVFLECVQDMDHENMFWYRQDPGLGLRLIYFSYDVKMKEKGDIPEGYSVSREKKERFSLILESASTNQTSMYLCASSFGTGGKYEQYFGPGTRLTVT.

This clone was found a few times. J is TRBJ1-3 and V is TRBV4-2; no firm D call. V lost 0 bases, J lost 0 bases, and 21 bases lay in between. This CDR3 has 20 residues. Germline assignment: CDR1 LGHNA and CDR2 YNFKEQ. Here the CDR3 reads CASSQESGNSRFISGNTIYF. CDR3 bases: TGTGCCAGCAGCCAAGAGTCCGGGAACAGCAGGTTTATCTCTGGAAACACCATATATTTT.